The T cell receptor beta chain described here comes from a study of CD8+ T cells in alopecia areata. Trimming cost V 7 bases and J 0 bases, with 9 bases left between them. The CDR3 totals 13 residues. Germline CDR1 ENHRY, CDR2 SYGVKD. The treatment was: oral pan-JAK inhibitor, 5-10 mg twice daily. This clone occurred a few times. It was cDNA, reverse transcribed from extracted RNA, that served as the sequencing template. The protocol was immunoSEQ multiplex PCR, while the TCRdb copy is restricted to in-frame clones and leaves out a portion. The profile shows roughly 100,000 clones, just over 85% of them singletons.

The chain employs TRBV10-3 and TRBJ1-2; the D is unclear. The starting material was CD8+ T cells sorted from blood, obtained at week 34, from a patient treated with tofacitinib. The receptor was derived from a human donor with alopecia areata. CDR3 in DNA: TGTGCCATCAAGGAAGGTACTAACTATGGCTACACCTTC. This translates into CAIKEGTNYGYTF.